This TCR beta chain was recorded in a study of chemoradiotherapy in HPV16-positive cancers. By its share, this clone is medium-sized. CDR3 length: 15 residues. The germline V gene encodes CDR1 MGHRA and CDR2 YSYEKL. Trimming at V came to 5 bases and at J to 10 bases, leaving 10 bases not matched to a gene. Profiled with immunoSEQ multiplex PCR; TCRdb holds only in-frame clones, not every one. The sample carries several thousand clones, about two thirds recorded once. Specimen collection occurred from a patient who underwent chemoradiotherapy. The chain employs TRBV4-1 and TRBJ1-6; TRBD1 aligns across 8 bases. This TCR was recovered from a human donor with HPV-associated anogenital cancer. The CDR3 region is CASSATQGEYSPLHF. In DNA, the CDR3 is TGCGCCAGCAGCGCAACACAGGGGGAGTACTCACCCCTCCACTTT.